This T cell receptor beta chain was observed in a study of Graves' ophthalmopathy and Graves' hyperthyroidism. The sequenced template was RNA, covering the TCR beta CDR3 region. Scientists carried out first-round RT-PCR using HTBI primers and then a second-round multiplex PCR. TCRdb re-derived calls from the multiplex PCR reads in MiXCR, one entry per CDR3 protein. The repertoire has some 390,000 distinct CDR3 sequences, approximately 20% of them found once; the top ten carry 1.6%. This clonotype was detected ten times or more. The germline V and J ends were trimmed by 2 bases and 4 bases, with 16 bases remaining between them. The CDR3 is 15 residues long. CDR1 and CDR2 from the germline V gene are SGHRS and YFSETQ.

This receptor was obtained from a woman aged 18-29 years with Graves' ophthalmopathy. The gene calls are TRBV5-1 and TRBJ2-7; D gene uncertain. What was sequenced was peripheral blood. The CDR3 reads CASSLPLSQMYEQYF. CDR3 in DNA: TGCGCCAGCAGCTTACCGCTTTCTCAAATGTACGAGCAGTACTTC.